This note documents a single T cell receptor beta chain sequence. Antigen: not known. Germline-derived CDR1 and CDR2 are MNHEY and SMNVEV (reference sequence). V lost 2 bases to trimming and J lost 4 bases, with 9 bases between them. This CDR3 contains 13 residues. The data derive from a study of T cell responses to AZD1222 COVID-19 vaccine. Data came from immunoSEQ multiplex PCR; TCRdb stores just in-frame clones and leaves some out. The repertoire holds around 120,000 clones, around nine tenths seen once, with 7% to 8.5% in the top ten. Points from the study as a whole: Vaccine-associated CD4 TCRs spanned spike, dominant at 160-218 and 743-854. Regions left unmutated in variants are reportedly the target of nearly half of spike-specific TCRs. The sample set comprised mostly white British donors with more females, and clonal diversity was possibly underestimated.

The V call is TRBV27, the J call TRBJ2-7; D is unresolved. Sample: peripheral blood, taken on day 0 of AZD1222 vaccination. The clonotype was recovered from an adult in good health. As DNA, the CDR3 is TGTGCCAGCAGTTTAAACCCTATATACGAGCAGTACTTC. It codes for CASSLNPIYEQYF.